This T cell receptor beta chain is drawn from a study of blood T cell repertoires in COVID-19. About the study: The origin of the acute and convalescent COVID-19 samples was the United States, Italy and Spain. Sample material is recorded as cDNA or gDNA derived from T cells, B-cell-depleted T cells, or PBMCs.

Trimming took 2 bases from V and 0 from J, leaving 10 bases between them. The length of the CDR3 is 15 residues. CDR1 is MNHEY, CDR2 SVGEGT, per germline. Original processing notes: Counts of nucleated cells, estimated from reference gene primer amplification, were obtained. Repertoires were generated with immunoSEQ multiplex PCR, while TCRdb's copy carries only in-frame clones and drops some. That table supplies the V and J calls and clone size; D and trimming were determined from the DNA. The sample records about 120,000 clones, 90% being singletons. The clonotype was recovered from a human donor with active COVID-19. The donor label of this sample is uncertain. The sample taken for sequencing was peripheral blood. The rearrangement joins TRBV6-2 or TRBV6-3 to TRBJ1-2; the D is unclear. The CDR3 coding sequence is TGTGCCAGCAGTTACGGGCCGGTTACTAACTATGGCTACACCTTC. Residues: CASSYGPVTNYGYTF.